The 10 T cell receptor beta chains below were found in one sample sequenced in a study of blood T cell repertoires in COVID-19. Produced via immunoSEQ multiplex PCR; TCRdb's table is partial and in-frame only. The data show 20,000 to 25,000 clones, 75% to 95% seen once. Material: peripheral blood. Source of these receptors: a human donor in a cohort sampled during active COVID-19.

The chain employs TRBV5-4 and TRBJ1-5, with a weak D call TRBD1 (5 bases). The CDR3 is made up of 14 amino acids. The V end was cut by 4 bases, the J end by 3 bases, with 11 bases between. The germline V gene has CDR1 SGHNT and CDR2 YYREEE (reference sequence). CDR3 coding DNA: TGTGCCAGCAGCCAAGGACAAACCAATCAGCCCCAGCATTTT. It encodes CASSQGQTNQPQHF.

This chain uses TRBV19 with TRBJ2-1, with D perhaps TRBD1 (5 bases). This CDR3 contains 15 residues. The V gene's germline CDR1 is LNHDA and CDR2 SQIVND (reference sequence). The germline V and J ends were trimmed by 4 bases and 12 bases, with 22 bases remaining between them. CDR3 sequence reads: CASSTTPSQVRAQFF. The CDR3 DNA sequence: TGTGCCAGTAGTACAACTCCTTCACAGGTACGTGCGCAGTTCTTC. Full variable domain (rest looked up from reference TRBV19 and TRBJ2-1): DGGITQSPKYLFRKEGQNVTLSCEQNLNHDAMYWYRQDPGQGLRLIYYSQIVNDFQKGDIAEGYSVSREKKESFPLTVTSAQKNPTAFYLCASSTTPSQVRAQFFGPGTRLTVL.

The chain links TRBV6-5 to TRBJ2-1; the match to TRBD1 covers 8 bases. There are 15 residues in the CDR3. The V and J ends lost 7 bases and 2 bases, in that order; junction bases with no gene match: 7. Germline V gene lookup returns CDR1 MNHEY and CDR2 SVGAGI. The CDR3 loop reads CASIGTGLTYNEQFF. The CDR3 nucleotides read TGTGCCAGCATCGGGACAGGCTTGACCTACAATGAGCAGTTCTTC.

This chain connects TRBV7-7 to TRBJ2-1, with 14 bases that match TRBD2. Germline values: CDR1 SSHAT, CDR2 FNYEAQ (reference sequence). This CDR3 comprises 18 residues. Trimming took 10 bases from V and 0 from J; bases not matched to a gene: 11. The CDR3 spells CATSPGLAGASSYNEQFF. The CDR3 DNA sequence: TGTGCCACCTCACCGGGACTAGCGGGGGCGAGCTCCTACAATGAGCAGTTCTTC. Combining the CDR3 with reference TRBV7-7 and TRBJ2-1 gives the whole variable domain GAGVSQSPRYKVTKRGQDVTLRCDPISSHATLYWYQQALGQGPEFLTYFNYEAQPDKSGLPSDRFSAERPEGSISTLTIQRTEQRDSAMYRCATSPGLAGASSYNEQFFGPGTRLTVL.

The CDR3 sequence is CASSILQGTAPLHF. CDR3 DNA: TGTGCCAGTAGTATATTACAGGGTACCGCACCCCTCCACTTT. The chain links TRBV19 to TRBJ1-6, with D maybe TRBD1 (6 bases). The V end was cut by 2 bases, the J end by 11 bases, with 13 bases between. CDR1 and CDR2 from the germline V gene are LNHDA and SQIVND (reference sequence). This CDR3 spans 14 amino acids. Full variable domain (remainder filled in from reference TRBV19 and TRBJ1-6): DGGITQSPKYLFRKEGQNVTLSCEQNLNHDAMYWYRQDPGQGLRLIYYSQIVNDFQKGDIAEGYSVSREKKESFPLTVTSAQKNPTAFYLCASSILQGTAPLHFGNGTRLTVT.

CDR3 protein: CASRPRTESYGYTF. In nucleotides, the CDR3 is TGTGCCAGCAGACCCCGGACAGAATCCTATGGCTACACCTTC. The chain has TRBV6-6 and TRBJ1-2, with D perhaps matching TRBD1 (6 bases). Trimming stripped 6 bases from V and 4 bases from J, with 15 bases between. CDR3 length equals 14 residues. Per the germline V gene, CDR1 is MNHNY and CDR2 is SVGAGI (reference sequence).

CDR3 bases: TGCAGCGTTGACCCGGGGGGGATCTACAATGAGCAGTTCTTC. Translation gives CSVDPGGIYNEQFF. This chain uses TRBV29-1 with TRBJ2-1; 8 positions match TRBD2. V shed 3 bases and J 3 bases; nucleotides not matched to a gene: 4. CDR1 is SQVTM, CDR2 ANQGSEA, per germline. This CDR3 has 14 amino acids.

The rearrangement links TRBV27 to TRBJ1-2, with D perhaps matching TRBD1 (6 bases). The germline V gene encodes CDR1 MNHEY and CDR2 SMNVEV (reference sequence). V was pared by 3 bases and J by 8 bases, with 13 bases between. The CDR3 loop spans 13 amino acids. The CDR3: CASSLRGIYGYTF. The CDR3 DNA reads TGTGCCAGCAGTTTGAGGGGGATCTACGGCTACACCTTC.

The J gene is TRBJ2-5, the V gene TRBV5-1; possible D gene TRBD1, 5 bases. Germline CDR1 SGHRS, CDR2 YFSETQ. This CDR3 is built from 14 residues. The ends were cut back, 2 bases at V and 0 bases at J, with 8 bases in the middle. CDR3 DNA: TGCGCCAGCAGCTTCCAGGGCCACCAAGAGACCCAGTACTTC. As protein: CASSFQGHQETQYF.

The J gene is TRBJ2-5, the V gene TRBV18, with D perhaps matching TRBD1 (6 bases). V was cut by 4 bases and J by 3 bases, with 12 bases left in between. The CDR3 contains 14 residues. From germline, CDR1 is KGHSH and CDR2 LQKENI. The CDR3 DNA sequence: TGTGCCAGCTCACGGACGACAGGCGAAGAGACCCAGTACTTC. This gives the protein CASSRTTGEETQYF.